This T cell receptor (beta chain) appears in the sequencing data of a study of T cell clusters in autoimmune cytopenias. Study conclusions and caveats: TRB repertoire shifts in secondary cytopenia and chronic lymphocytic leukemia mostly reflected lymphoma, not autoimmunity. Physiological T cell clusters of healthy donors were apparently absent in primary autoimmune cytopenia patients.

Each sample's input was approximately 0.25 ug genomic DNA, 35,000 to 40,000 genome equivalents. With regard to this clonotype: Antigen specificity is unknown.

Multiplex touch-down PCR amplified TRB using TRB-A and TRB-B pools in one tube. From its re-call of the multiplex PCR reads, TCRdb lists each CDR3 protein once, without DNA. This sample's table reports around 7,200 distinct CDR3 sequences. Another study also made use of these data, one on T cell repertoires in aging, cancer and after chemotherapy. That source adds: Millions of TCR reads were in the whole dataset. Compared with age-matched healthy donors, untreated hematological or solid cancer patients showed higher blood TCR clonality.

The receptor was derived from a human donor in good health. Sequenced sample: peripheral blood.

CDR3 region: CAWSIRTGVTGYTF. The rearrangement links TRBV30 to TRBJ1-2; TCRdb gives TRBD1 as the D gene, but with no DNA this cannot be confirmed. CDR3 length equals 14 residues. The V gene's germline CDR1 is GTSNPN and CDR2 SVGIG (reference sequence). Full variable domain (missing parts from reference TRBV30 and TRBJ1-2): SQTIHQWPATLVQPVGSPLSLECTVEGTSNPNLYWYRQAAGRGLQLLFYSVGIGQISSEVPQNLSASRPQDRQFILSSKKLLLSDSGFYLCAWSIRTGVTGYTFGSGTRLTVV.